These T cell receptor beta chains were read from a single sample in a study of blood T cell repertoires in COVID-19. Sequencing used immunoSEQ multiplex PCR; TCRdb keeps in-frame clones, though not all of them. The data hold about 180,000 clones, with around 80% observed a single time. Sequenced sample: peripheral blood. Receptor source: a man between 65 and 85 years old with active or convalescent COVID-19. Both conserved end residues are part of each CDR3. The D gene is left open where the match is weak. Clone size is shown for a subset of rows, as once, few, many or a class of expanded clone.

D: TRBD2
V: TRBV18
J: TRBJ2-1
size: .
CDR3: CASSPFSGSPTYNEQFF
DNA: TGTGCCAGCTCGCCATTTAGCGGGAGTCCGACCTACAATGAGCAGTTCTTC

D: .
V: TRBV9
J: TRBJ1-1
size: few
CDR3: CASSVGGRTNTEAFF
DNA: TGTGCCAGCAGCGTAGGTGGCAGAACGAACACTGAAGCTTTCTTT

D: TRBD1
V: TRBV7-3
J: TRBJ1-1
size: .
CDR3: CASSLDPGGMVTEAFF
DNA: TGTGCCAGCAGCTTAGATCCAGGGGGTATGGTCACTGAAGCTTTCTTT

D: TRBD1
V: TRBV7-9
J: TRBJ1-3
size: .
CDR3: CASSLDRGSIGNTIYF
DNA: TGTGCCAGCAGCTTGGACAGGGGTAGCATAGGAAACACCATATATTTT

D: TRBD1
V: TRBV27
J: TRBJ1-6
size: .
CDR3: CASKGGGFNSPLHF
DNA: TGTGCCAGCAAAGGGGGCGGTTTTAATTCACCCCTCCACTTT

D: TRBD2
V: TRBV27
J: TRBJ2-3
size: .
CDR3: CASSSGTSGKGTQYF
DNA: TGTGCCAGCAGTTCCGGGACTAGCGGGAAGGGTACGCAGTATTTT

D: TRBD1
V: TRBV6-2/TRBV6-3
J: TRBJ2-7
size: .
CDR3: CASSYSYSTGLSYEQYF
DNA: TGTGCCAGCAGTTACTCCTATTCGACAGGGTTATCCTACGAGCAGTACTTC

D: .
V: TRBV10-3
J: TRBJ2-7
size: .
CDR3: CAIGGGQNSYEQYF
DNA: TGTGCCATCGGAGGGGGACAGAACTCCTACGAGCAGTACTTC

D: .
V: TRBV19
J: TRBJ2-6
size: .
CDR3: CASTQGPSSGANVLTF
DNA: TGTGCCAGTACTCAGGGGCCTAGCTCTGGGGCCAACGTCCTGACTTTC

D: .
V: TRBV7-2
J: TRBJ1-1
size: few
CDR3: CASREQTNTEAFF
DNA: TGTGCCAGCAGAGAACAAACGAACACTGAAGCTTTCTTT

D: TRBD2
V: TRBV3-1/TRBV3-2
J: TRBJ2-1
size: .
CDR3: CASSQGGGLAGVQFF
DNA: TGTGCCAGCAGCCAAGGGGGGGGGTTAGCGGGAGTGCAGTTCTTC

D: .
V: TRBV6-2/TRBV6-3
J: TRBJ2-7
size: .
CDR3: CASSNRLTGNEQYF
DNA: TGTGCCAGCAGTAATCGGTTAACAGGGAACGAGCAGTACTTC

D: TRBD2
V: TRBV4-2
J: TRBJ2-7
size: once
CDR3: CASSQKGAGGQEYYEQYF
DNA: TGTGCCAGCAGCCAAAAGGGAGCGGGGGGGCAGGAATACTACGAGCAGTACTTC

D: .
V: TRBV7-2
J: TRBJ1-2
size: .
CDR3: CASRNDREGYGYTF
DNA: TGTGCCAGCAGAAACGACCGGGAAGGCTATGGCTACACCTTC

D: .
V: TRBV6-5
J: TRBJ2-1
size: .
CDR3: CASGGRSSYNEQFF
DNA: TGTGCCAGCGGAGGTCGAAGTTCCTACAATGAGCAGTTCTTC

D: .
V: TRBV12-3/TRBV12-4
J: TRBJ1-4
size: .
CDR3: CASRLGINEKLFF
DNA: TGTGCCAGCCGGCTGGGCATTAATGAAAAACTGTTTTTT

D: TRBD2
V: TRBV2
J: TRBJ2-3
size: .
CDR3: CASRRGLADNISTDTQYF
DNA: TGTGCCAGCAGGAGAGGGCTAGCGGACAACATAAGCACAGATACGCAGTATTTT

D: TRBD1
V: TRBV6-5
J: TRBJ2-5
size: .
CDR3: CATRDRGGQETQYF
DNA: TGTGCCACCAGGGACAGGGGGGGCCAAGAGACCCAGTACTTC

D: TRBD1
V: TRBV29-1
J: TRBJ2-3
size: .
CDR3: CSVGQGASFDTQYF
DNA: TGCAGCGTTGGACAGGGGGCTAGCTTCGATACGCAGTATTTT

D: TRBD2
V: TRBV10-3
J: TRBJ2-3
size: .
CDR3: CAISTSGSTDTQYF
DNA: TGTGCCATCAGTACTAGCGGAAGCACAGATACGCAGTATTTT

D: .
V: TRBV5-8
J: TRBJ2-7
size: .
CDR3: CASSLLHEQYF
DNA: TGTGCCAGCAGCCTCCTCCACGAGCAGTACTTC

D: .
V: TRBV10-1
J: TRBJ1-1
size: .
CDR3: CASKGLRTDTEAFF
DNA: TGCGCCAGTAAGGGGCTTCGGACAGACACTGAAGCTTTCTTT

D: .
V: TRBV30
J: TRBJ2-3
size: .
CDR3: CAWSVKGADTQYF
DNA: TGTGCCTGGAGTGTAAAGGGGGCAGATACGCAGTATTTT

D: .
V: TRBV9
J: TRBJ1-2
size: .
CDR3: CASSDYRAHYGYTF
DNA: TGTGCCAGCAGTGACTACAGGGCTCACTATGGCTACACCTTC

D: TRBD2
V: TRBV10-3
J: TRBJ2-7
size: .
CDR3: CAISAGRGSGGAVYEQYF
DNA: TGTGCCATCAGCGCGGGACGAGGTAGCGGGGGGGCAGTCTACGAGCAGTACTTC

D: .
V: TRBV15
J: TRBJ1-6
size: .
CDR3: CATSRDSGNSPLHF
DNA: TGTGCCACCAGCAGAGATTCAGGAAATTCACCCCTCCACTTT

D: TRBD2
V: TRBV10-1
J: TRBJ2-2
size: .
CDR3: CASSEGGANTGELFF
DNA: TGCGCCAGCAGTGAGGGGGGGGCGAACACCGGGGAGCTGTTTTTT

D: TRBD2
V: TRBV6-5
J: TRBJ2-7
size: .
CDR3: CASTRLADYEQYF
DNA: TGTGCCAGCACAAGACTAGCGGACTACGAGCAGTACTTC

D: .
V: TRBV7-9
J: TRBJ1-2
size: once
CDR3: CASSLAGSGYTF
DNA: TGTGCCAGCAGCCTCGCAGGTAGTGGCTACACCTTC

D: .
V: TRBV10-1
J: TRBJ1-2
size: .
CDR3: CASSVDIGYGYTF
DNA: TGCGCCAGCAGTGTGGACATAGGCTATGGCTACACCTTC

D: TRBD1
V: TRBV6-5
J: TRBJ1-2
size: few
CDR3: CASSTGTGDGYTF
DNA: TGTGCCAGCAGTACCGGGACAGGGGATGGCTACACCTTC

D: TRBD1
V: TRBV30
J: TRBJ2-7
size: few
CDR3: CAWSAQGYEQYF
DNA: TGTGCCTGGAGCGCACAGGGGTACGAGCAGTACTTC

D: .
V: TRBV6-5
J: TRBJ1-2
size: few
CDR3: CASQKGGGYGYTF
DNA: TGTGCCAGCCAAAAAGGTGGCGGCTATGGCTACACCTTC

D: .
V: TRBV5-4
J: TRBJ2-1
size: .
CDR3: CASSRTSGAGNEQFF
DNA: TGTGCCAGCAGCCGGACGTCAGGGGCTGGGAATGAGCAGTTCTTC

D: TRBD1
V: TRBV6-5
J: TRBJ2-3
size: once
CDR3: CASRRQGDTDTQYF
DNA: TGTGCCAGCAGAAGACAGGGGGACACAGATACGCAGTATTTT

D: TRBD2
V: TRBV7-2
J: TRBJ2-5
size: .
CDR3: CASSSGLAGGVETQYF
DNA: TGTGCCAGCAGCTCGGGACTAGCGGGGGGGGTCGAGACCCAGTACTTC

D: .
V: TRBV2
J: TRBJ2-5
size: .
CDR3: CASSPDSLVRTQYF
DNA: TGTGCCAGCAGTCCTGACAGTCTAGTTAGAACCCAGTACTTC

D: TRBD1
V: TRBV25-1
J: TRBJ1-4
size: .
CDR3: CASSYPGGGLFF
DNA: TGTGCCAGCAGTTACCCAGGGGGCGGACTGTTTTTT

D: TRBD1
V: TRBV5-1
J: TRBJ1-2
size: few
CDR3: CASSPVTGNLGNYGYTF
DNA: TGCGCCAGCAGCCCTGTGACAGGGAATTTGGGAAACTATGGCTACACCTTC

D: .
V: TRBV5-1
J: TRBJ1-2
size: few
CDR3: CASGVGGTNSFLDYGYTF
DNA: TGCGCCAGCGGAGTGGGTGGGACAAATTCCTTTTTGGACTATGGCTACACCTTC

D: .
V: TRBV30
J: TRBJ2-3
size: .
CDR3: CAWRVSSTDTQYF
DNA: TGTGCCTGGCGGGTTTCTAGCACAGATACGCAGTATTTT

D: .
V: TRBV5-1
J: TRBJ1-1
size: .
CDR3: CASSLKQDTEAFF
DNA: TGCGCCAGCAGCTTAAAGCAGGACACTGAAGCTTTCTTT

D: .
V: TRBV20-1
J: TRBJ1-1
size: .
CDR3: CSASPSAVNTEAFF
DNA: TGCAGTGCTAGTCCTTCGGCGGTGAACACTGAAGCTTTCTTT

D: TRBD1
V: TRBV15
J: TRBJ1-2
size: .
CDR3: CATSRDPGGHGYTF
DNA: TGTGCCACCAGCAGAGATCCAGGGGGCCATGGCTACACCTTC

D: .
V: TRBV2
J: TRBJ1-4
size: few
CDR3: CASSEAGEGEKLFF
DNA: TGTGCCAGCAGTGAAGCAGGGGAGGGTGAAAAACTGTTTTTT

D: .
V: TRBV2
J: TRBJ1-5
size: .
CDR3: CASSEFGSDQPQHF
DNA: TGTGCCAGCAGTGAATTCGGGAGTGATCAGCCCCAGCATTTT

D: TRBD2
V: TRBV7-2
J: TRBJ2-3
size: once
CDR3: CASSLEGTSGGVDTQYF
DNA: TGTGCCAGCAGCTTAGAAGGGACTAGCGGGGGTGTCGATACGCAGTATTTT